This T cell receptor (beta chain) was sequenced during a study of CD8+ T cells in alopecia areata (dated by TCRdb to the late 2010s). Background for the entire study: The treated patients took part in an open-label pilot trial in which moderate-to-severe alopecia areata was treated with oral tofacitinib at 5 to 10 mg twice daily. To study T cell clonal expansion in alopecia areata, the researchers applied high-throughput TCRbeta sequencing to both the C3H/HeJ mouse model and human patients. Clonality in the scalp was compared among normal scalp (n=4), patchy alopecia areata scalp (n=8), and alopecia totalis/universalis scalp (n=8). Patients received tofacitinib for 6 to 18 months and were then followed off drug for 6 months to check for delayed response and recurrence. Biopsies were taken from tofacitinib-treated patients at baseline and at 4 and 24 weeks of treatment, and a later scalp biopsy was taken in several of the tofacitinib-treated patients. TCRbeta CDR3 regions were amplified by immunoSEQ multiplex PCR with 35 Vbeta forward and 13 Jbeta reverse primers. Human TCRbeta sequencing covered scalp tissue and sorted CD4+ and CD8+ peripheral blood T cells from patchy and totalis/universalis alopecia areata patients and healthy controls. RNA was obtained with the PAXgene miRNA kit for fixed scalp, the miRNeasy kit for PBMCs, and the RNeasy kit for mouse skin.

Peripheral blood and lesional scalp punch biopsies were obtained from patients with alopecia areata. PBMCs were isolated by density centrifugation and stained for CD3, CD4 and CD8, and CD4+ and CD8+ T cells were sorted on a FACSAria. There are many counts of this clone. No antigen is known for it. Base-call qualities are not available, and no considerably larger clone is one nucleotide away. Library preparation employed the immunoSEQ multiplex PCR assay. For TCR sequencing, RNA was extracted from every sample and reverse transcribed into cDNA to serve as template. SuperScript III was used to make first-strand cDNA, primed with a 2:1 mix of oligo-dT and random hexamers. A synthetic immune receptor repertoire was used to measure amplification bias, and any remaining bias was corrected computationally. From the authors' description of their analysis: Raw reads were preprocessed to remove errors, and CDR3 was defined according to IMGT conventions as the region from the conserved cysteine to phenylalanine. Clonality was computed by normalizing Shannon entropy by log2 of the number of productive unique TCRs and subtracting the result from 1. CD4 or CD8 identity of scalp clones was inferred by cross-referencing scalp TCRbeta sequences with sorted blood CD4 and CD8 repertoires. As stored in TCRdb, this immuneACCESS dataset retains in-frame rearrangements with V and J assigned. A fraction of the clones does not appear; measured against another copy, unresolved V genes explain less than half of the discrepancy, and the remainder lacks a known reason. That table furnishes V, J and clone size, whereas the DNA furnished D and trimming. The sample data list around 100,000 clones, and about 40% of these were observed just once. The top ten clones comprise 1% to 1.5% of the sample.

The CDR3, from cysteine to phenylalanine, totals 11 residues. Just the 33-base CDR3 DNA is kept, in frame starting at base 1. CDR1 and CDR2 are read off the germline V gene (reference sequence) as SEHNR and FQNEAQ. The V end loses 5 bases and the J end loses 7 bases, and a stretch of 9 bases separates them. What the research found in general, with its limitations: Shared TCR sequences between patients were less evident than in mice, which may be partly attributable to HLA diversity in the patient population. Higher clonality and more expanded CD8+ clones were observed in lesional scalp than in normal scalp, particularly in alopecia totalis/universalis, a finding suggestive of antigenic drive. Resident alphabeta T cells in normal human skin are also sequenced, complicating scalp TCR repertoire analysis, unlike mouse skin dominated by gammadelta T cells.

Recombination joined TRBV7-9 with TRBJ2-7; the D gene assignment is ambiguous. The sample was CD4+ T cells sorted from blood. The sequence was obtained from a human donor with alopecia areata. The DNA is TGTGCCAGCAGCCGCGCTTGGGAGCAGTACTTC. It encodes CASSRAWEQYF.